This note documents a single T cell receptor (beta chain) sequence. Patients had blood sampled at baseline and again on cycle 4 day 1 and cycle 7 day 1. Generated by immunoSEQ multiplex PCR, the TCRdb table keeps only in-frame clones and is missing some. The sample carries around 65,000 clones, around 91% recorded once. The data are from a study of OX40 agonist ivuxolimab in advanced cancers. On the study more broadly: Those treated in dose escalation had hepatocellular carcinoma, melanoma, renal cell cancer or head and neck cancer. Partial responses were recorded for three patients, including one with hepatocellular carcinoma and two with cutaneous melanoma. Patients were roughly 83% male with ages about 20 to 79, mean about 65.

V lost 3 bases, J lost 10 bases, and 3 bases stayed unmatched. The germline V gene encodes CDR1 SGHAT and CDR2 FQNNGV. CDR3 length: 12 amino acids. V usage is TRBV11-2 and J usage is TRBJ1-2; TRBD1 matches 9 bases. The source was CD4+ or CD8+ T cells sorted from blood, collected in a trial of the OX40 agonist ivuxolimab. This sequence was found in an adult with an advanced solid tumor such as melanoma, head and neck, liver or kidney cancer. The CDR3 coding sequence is TGTGCCAGCAGCTTGGACAGGGGTGCCTACACCTTC. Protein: CASSLDRGAYTF.